The present entry profiles one TCR beta chain with its context. At least ten counts were recorded for this clonotype. It lacks a known antigen. The record has no base qualities; no much larger clone is one base away. The data originate from a study of Graves' ophthalmopathy and Graves' hyperthyroidism (dated by TCRdb to 2016 to 2019). For context, the study as a whole: Peripheral blood was collected before any treatment was given, at the time of initial diagnosis. After sampling, hyperthyroidism patients received methimazole starting at 30 mg daily, and ophthalmopathy patients received high-dose intravenous methylprednisolone. The study used TCR beta repertoire signatures to distinguish Graves' ophthalmopathy from Graves' hyperthyroidism and to predict progression to ophthalmopathy. To explore V-J signatures that separate ophthalmopathy from hyperthyroidism, a discovery set of about 96 patients was enrolled, consisting of roughly 45 with ophthalmopathy and some 56 with stable hyperthyroidism. In a handful of hyperthyroidism patients, the T-cell repertoires found in thyroid tissue were compared with those found in blood. The 100 or so discovery patients were divided at random into training and test sets in a 7:3 ratio. An independent validation cohort was composed of approximately 19 hyperthyroidism patients and about 16 patients who later progressed from hyperthyroidism to ophthalmopathy. In total, 135 blood samples were TCR-sequenced: fewer than 50 ophthalmopathy, about 75 hyperthyroidism and approximately 17 hyperthyroidism-to-ophthalmopathy patients. Paper-wide results and their limitations: The 13-signature model separated ophthalmopathy from stable hyperthyroidism with roughly 88% sensitivity and about 81% specificity in cross-validation, and 80%/75% in the test set. Sample size was not statistically predetermined, and group allocation was not concealed from the investigators. In validation, the model predicted ophthalmopathy progression with about 71% sensitivity and roughly 72% specificity; some twelve predicted patients were CT-confirmed with GO in a median of about 6.2 months. Most expanded thyroid clonotypes with a frequency above 0.001 also appeared in blood, which suggests that blood repertoires may reflect the immune response in the thyroid.

For repertoire sequencing, TCR beta CDR3 regions were amplified from RNA transcripts. The first round was an RT-PCR using HTBI primers with the Qiagen OneStep RT-PCR kit, and this first round was followed by a second-round multiplex PCR, then size selection and purification. The libraries underwent paired-end sequencing with 100 bp reads on an Illumina HiSeq2000. Under the source paper's analysis protocol: Reads were processed with SOAPnuke, discarding reads with adapters, uncalled bases, mean Phred below 15, or no exact constant-primer or identifier match. COPE v1.2.5 was used to merge high-quality paired reads. Unique nucleotide sequences were defined as clonotypes and aligned to IMGT TRB V, D and J references using MiTCR v1.1. The analysis was limited to V-J combinations with a frequency above 0.0001, which together covered 99.2% of repertoires. For each V-J combination, a TCR clonal expansion and chaos score was defined as the ratio of F50 clonal expansion to chaos observed in the TCRdist matrix. Welch's t-statistics and random forest were used to reduce features to approximately 13 V-J combinations, which were fed into a naive Bayes classifier. Thyroid-blood repertoire similarity was quantified with the Morisita-Horn index. TCRdb passed the public sequencing reads through fastp at Q25 and MiXCR, retaining productive beta sequences. Rows with a matching CDR3 protein are joined into one entry that keeps the most common DNA and genes. TCRdb's processing, not the authors' own work, is the source of the V and J calls. Recorded for this sample are just over 400,000 distinct CDR3 sequences; under 25% of them occurred a single time. Jointly, the top ten make up more than 2.5% of the sample.

Stable hyperthyroidism was defined as no progression to ophthalmopathy within 18 months of follow-up. Patients with hyperthyroidism were aged 18 to 65 years, had been newly diagnosed, and had a disease duration of less than 2 months. Patients were excluded if they had other autoimmune diseases, uncontrolled infections, pregnancy or lactation. Clinical symptoms, serum thyroxine, TRAb, thyroid ultrasound and orbital computed tomography formed the basis of the diagnosis. Ficoll-Paque density gradient centrifugation was used to isolate PBMCs from approximately 10 ml of fresh peripheral blood. Total RNA was extracted using Trizol reagent, and RNA quality was checked on an Agilent 2100 Bioanalyzer. The specimen was peripheral blood. The clonotype originates from a young woman with stable Graves' hyperthyroidism. Donor details come from another sample of the same person, matched by shared clones.

Read as DNA, the sequence is TGTGCCAGTAGATCCAGGGGTCCGAACACTGAAGCTTTCTTT. Its product reads: CASRSRGPNTEAFF. The rearranged segments are TRBV19 and TRBJ1-1, with TRBD1 perhaps the D gene, on 6 matching bases. The trim is 6 bases for V and 1 base for J, with a gap of 12 bases between the germline ends. CDR1 and CDR2, looked up from the germline V gene (reference sequence), are LNHDA and SQIVND. Including the terminal cysteine and phenylalanine, the CDR3 comprises 14 residues. Only CDR3 DNA remains: 42 bases, in frame from the first base.